This T cell receptor beta chain was recorded in a study of T cell repertoires in cytomegalovirus infection (dated 2019 in TCRdb). Concerning the study at large: The peptide stimulations were aimed at well-studied HLA-B-restricted epitopes as well as recently identified HLA-C-restricted CMV epitopes, whose presentation resists viral immunomodulation. Donor HLA type was relevant to the analysis, because carriage of CMV infection together with the matching HLA type was indicated by public TCR beta signatures. Study-wide findings and limitations: In the ex vivo response, HLA-C-restricted CMV-specific TCR beta clonotypes were dominant, and in two of eight donors the single most frequent clonotype came from this HLA-C-restricted group. Cumulative frequency of public TCR beta family members discriminated carriers of CMV infection plus the relevant HLA type in this cohort and an independent approximately 340-donor cohort.

Reads for this sample came from an Illumina HiSeq 1500. The public reads were reprocessed in TCRdb via fastp at Q25 and MiXCR, keeping in-frame beta chains. Records with the same CDR3 protein are collapsed into one entry carrying the most frequent genes and DNA. The table for this sample lists around 310,000 distinct CDR3 sequences; 25% to 30% of them were counted only once. The top ten clones comprise around 18% of the sample. The sample's treatment or condition label is to be understood as: in vitro stimulation with specific CMV peptide epitopes to enrich CMV-specific T cells. As for this clonotype: There is no known antigen for this receptor. The sample holds no much larger clone one base away, and base qualities are not on file.

The TCR originated in a human donor in good health (CMV status not recorded). Some clones in this sample may be carry-over from other donors' samples. This specimen consisted of cultured PBMCs, obtained from culture after CMV antigen stimulation.

The DNA sequence is given as TGTGCCAGCAGCGACAGGGGCCGCCTGAACACTGAAGCTTTCTTT. This sequence encodes CASSDRGRLNTEAFF. The receptor chain draws on TRBV7-3 and TRBJ1-1, with 8 central nucleotides matching TRBD1. The junction shows trimming of 5 bases on V and 0 bases on J, and the gene matches do not reach 5 bases of it. Inclusive of the bounding cysteine and phenylalanine, the CDR3 is 15 residues long. Only the CDR3 portion is preserved as DNA: 45 bases, with reading frame beginning at the first base. The CDR1 and CDR2 encoded by the germline V gene are SGHTA and FQGTGA.